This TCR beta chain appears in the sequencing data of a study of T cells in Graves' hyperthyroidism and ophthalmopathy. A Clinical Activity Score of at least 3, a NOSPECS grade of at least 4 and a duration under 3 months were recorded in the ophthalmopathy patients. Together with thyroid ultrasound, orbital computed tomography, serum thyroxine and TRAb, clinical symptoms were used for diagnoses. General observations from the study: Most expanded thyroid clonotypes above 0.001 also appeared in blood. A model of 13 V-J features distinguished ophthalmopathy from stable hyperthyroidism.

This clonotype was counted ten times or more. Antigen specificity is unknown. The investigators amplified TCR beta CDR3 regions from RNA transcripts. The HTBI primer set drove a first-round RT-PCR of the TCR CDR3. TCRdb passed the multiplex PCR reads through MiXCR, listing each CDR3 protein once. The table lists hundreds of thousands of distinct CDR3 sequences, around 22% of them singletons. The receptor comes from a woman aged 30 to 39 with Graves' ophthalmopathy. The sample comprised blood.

CDR3 nucleotides: TGTGCCAGCAGTTACGGAGACAGGGGAGCGTACATTCAGTACTTC. Translating gives CASSYGDRGAYIQYF. This chain joins TRBV6-2 or TRBV6-3 and TRBJ2-4, with 8 bases identical to TRBD1. Germline-derived CDR1 and CDR2 are MNHEY and SVGEGT. V was pared by 2 bases and J by 8 bases, with 8 bases of the junction left unmatched. This CDR3 comprises 15 residues.